This T cell receptor beta chain was identified during a study of T cells and Merkel cell carcinoma outcomes (dated by TCRdb to 2020 to 2022). Turning to the overall study: The study examined the tumor T-cell repertoire together with T-cell density as predictors of clinical outcome in patients with Merkel cell carcinoma.

V ends up 3 bases short and J 0 bases short, with an unmatched junction base count of 10. The CDR3 runs 18 residues from the cysteine to the phenylalanine. The entry retains the CDR3 DNA only, 54 bases that are in frame from base 1. Reading the germline V gene gives CDR1 LGHNA and CDR2 YNFKEQ. Study-level results and caveats: T-cell repertoire features combined with T-cell density were reported to predict clinical outcomes in Merkel cell carcinoma patients.

The samples were taken from patients with Merkel cell carcinoma. Library generation was performed with the immunoSEQ multiplex PCR assay. TCRdb took over this immuneACCESS table, retaining in-frame rearrangements with V and J assigned. Such tables are incomplete; in checked studies, under half of the missing clones stem from an unresolved V gene, and the remainder is unexplained. For this sample there are about 3,000 clones; around 79% appear just once. The top ten hold 16% of the sample. Turning to this clone: The antigen this receptor binds is unknown. No base qualities exist here, and no much larger clone lies one base off it.

Sequencing used tumor tissue from Merkel cell carcinoma. This receptor chain uses TRBV4-2 and TRBJ2-1, with 8 bases matching TRBD2. The origin of this receptor is a human donor with Merkel cell carcinoma. The CDR3 is CASSQSSLAGSSYNEQFF. The nucleotide sequence reads as follows: TGTGCCAGCAGCCAGAGTTCCTTAGCGGGGAGCTCCTACAATGAGCAGTTCTTC.